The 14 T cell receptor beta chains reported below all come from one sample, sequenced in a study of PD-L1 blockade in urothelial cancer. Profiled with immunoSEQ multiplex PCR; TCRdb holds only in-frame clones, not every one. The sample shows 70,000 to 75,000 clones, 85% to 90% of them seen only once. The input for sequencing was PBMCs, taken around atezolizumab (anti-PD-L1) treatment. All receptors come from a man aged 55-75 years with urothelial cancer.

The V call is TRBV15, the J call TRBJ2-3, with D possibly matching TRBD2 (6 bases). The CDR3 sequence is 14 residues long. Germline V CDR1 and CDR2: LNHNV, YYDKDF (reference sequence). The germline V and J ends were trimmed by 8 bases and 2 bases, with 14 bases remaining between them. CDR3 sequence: CATRRGKYTDTQYF. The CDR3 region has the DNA TGTGCCACCCGGAGGGGAAAGTACACAGATACGCAGTATTTT.

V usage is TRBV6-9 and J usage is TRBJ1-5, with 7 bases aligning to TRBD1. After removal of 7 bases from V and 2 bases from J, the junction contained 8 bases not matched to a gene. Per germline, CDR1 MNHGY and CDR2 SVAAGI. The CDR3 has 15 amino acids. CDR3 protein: CASMVTGAGNQPQHF. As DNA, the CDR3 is TGTGCCAGCATGGTTACAGGGGCGGGCAATCAGCCCCAGCATTTT.

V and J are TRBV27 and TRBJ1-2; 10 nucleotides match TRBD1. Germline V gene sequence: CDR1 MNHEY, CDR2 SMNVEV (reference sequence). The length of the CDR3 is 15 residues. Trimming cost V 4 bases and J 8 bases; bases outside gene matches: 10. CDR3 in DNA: TGTGCCAGCAGTTCCTCGACAGGGGGCGCGGGAGGCTACACCTTC. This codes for CASSSSTGGAGGYTF.

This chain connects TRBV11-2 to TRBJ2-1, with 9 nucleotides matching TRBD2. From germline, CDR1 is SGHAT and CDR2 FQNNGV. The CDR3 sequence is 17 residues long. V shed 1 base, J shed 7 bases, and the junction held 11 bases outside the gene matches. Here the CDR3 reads CASSLGRASGASNEQFF. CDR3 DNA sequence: TGTGCCAGCAGCTTAGGTAGGGCTAGCGGGGCCTCTAATGAGCAGTTCTTC.

As DNA, the CDR3 is TGTGCCAGCAGCGTACGGGGATCGAGCTCTGGAAACACCATATATTTT. Translated, it gives CASSVRGSSSGNTIYF. This sequence joins TRBV5-6 and TRBJ1-3; D not certain. V lost 4 bases and J lost 0, with 14 bases in between. The germline V gene encodes CDR1 SGHDT and CDR2 YYEEEE. The CDR3 contains 16 residues. Filled out from reference TRBV5-6 and TRBJ1-3, the complete variable domain reads DAGVTQSPTHLIKTRGQQVTLRCSPKSGHDTVSWYQQALGQGPQFIFQYYEEEERQRGNFPDRFSGHQFPNYSSELNVNALLLGDSALYLCASSVRGSSSGNTIYFGEGSWLTVV.

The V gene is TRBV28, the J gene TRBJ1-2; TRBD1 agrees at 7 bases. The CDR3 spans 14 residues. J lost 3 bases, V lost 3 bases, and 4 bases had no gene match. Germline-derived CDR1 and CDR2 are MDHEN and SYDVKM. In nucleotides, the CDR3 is TGTGCCAGCAGTTTGAGGGGGCGGGACTATGGCTACACCTTC. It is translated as CASSLRGRDYGYTF.

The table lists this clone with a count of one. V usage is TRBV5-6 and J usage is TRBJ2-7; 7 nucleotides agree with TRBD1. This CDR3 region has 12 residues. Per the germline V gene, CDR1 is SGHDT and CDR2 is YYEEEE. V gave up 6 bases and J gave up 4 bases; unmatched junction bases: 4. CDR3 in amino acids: CASNRDSYEQYF. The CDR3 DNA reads TGTGCCAGCAACCGGGACAGTTACGAGCAGTACTTC.

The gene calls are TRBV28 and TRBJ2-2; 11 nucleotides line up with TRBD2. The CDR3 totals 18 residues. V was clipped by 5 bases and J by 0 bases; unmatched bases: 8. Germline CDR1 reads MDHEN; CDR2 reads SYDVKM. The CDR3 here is CASSPGLAAISNTGELFF. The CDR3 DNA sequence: TGTGCCAGCAGTCCGGGACTAGCGGCTATATCGAACACCGGGGAGCTGTTTTTT.

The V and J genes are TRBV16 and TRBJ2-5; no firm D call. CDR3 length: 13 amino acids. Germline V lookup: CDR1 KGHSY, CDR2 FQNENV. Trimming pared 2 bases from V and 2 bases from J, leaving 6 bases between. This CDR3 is CASSQGSQETQYF. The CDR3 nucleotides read TGTGCCAGCAGCCAAGGTAGTCAAGAGACCCAGTACTTC. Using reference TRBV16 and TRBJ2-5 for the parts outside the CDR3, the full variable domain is GEEVAQTPKHLVRGEGQKAKLYCAPIKGHSYVFWYQQVLKNEFKFLISFQNENVFDETGMPKERFSAKCLPNSPCSLEIQATKLEDSAVYFCASSQGSQETQYFGPGTRLLVL.

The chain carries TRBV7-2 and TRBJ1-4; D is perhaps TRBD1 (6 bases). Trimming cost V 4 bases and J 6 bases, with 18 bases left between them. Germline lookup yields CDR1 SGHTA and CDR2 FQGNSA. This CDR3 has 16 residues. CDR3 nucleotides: TGTGCCAGCAGCTCAGGAACCGGGACATATCATGAAAAACTGTTTTTT. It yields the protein CASSSGTGTYHEKLFF.

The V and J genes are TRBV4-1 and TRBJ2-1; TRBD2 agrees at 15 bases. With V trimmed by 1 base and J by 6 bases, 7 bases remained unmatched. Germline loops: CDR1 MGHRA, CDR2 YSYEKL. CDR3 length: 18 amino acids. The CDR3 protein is CASSQVDMGLAGGNEQFF. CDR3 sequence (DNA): TGCGCCAGCAGCCAAGTAGACATGGGACTAGCGGGAGGCAATGAGCAGTTCTTC.

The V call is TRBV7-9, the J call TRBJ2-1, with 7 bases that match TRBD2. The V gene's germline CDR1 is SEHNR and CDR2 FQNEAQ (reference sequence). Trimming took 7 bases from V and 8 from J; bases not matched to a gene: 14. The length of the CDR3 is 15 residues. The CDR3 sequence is CASTKEGRGVDEQFF. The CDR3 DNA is TGTGCCAGCACCAAGGAAGGGAGGGGAGTCGATGAGCAGTTCTTC.

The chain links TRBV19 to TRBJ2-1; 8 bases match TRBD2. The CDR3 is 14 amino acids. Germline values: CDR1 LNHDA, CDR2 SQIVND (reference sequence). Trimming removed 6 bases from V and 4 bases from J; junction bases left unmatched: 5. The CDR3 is CASRGSGVYNEQFF. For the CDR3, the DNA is TGTGCCAGTAGAGGTAGCGGGGTTTACAATGAGCAGTTCTTC.

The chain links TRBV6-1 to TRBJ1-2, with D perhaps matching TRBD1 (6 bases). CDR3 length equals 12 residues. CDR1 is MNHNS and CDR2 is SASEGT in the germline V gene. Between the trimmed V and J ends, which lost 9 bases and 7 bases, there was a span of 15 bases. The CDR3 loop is CASSQGLSGYTF. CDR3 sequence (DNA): TGTGCCAGTAGCCAGGGGCTGAGTGGCTACACCTTC.